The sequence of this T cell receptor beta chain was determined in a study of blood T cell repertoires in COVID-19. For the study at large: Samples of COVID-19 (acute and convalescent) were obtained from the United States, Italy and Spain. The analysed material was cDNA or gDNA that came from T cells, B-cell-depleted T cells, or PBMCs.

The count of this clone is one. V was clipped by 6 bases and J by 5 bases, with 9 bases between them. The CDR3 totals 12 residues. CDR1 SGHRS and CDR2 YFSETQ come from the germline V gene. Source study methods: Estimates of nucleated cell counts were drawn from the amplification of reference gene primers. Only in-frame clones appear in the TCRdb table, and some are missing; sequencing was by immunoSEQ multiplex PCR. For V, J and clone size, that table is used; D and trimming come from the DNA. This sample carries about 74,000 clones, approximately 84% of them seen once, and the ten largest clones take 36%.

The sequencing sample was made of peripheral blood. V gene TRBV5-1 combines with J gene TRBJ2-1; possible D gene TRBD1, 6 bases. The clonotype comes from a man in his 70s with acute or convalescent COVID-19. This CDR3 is CASTSGDNEQFF. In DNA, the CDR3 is TGCGCCAGCACGTCAGGGGACAATGAGCAGTTCTTC.